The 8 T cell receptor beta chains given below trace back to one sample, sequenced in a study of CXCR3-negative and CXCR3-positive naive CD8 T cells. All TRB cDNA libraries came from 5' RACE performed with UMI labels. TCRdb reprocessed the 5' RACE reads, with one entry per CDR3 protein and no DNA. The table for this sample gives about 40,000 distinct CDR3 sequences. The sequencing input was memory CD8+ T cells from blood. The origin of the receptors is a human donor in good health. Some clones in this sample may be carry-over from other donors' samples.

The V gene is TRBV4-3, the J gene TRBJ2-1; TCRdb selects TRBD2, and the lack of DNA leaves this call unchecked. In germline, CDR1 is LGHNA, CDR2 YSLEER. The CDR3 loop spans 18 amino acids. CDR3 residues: CASSQGGSGGAAYNEQFF.

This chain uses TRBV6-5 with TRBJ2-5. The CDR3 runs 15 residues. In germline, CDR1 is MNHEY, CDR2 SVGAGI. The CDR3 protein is CASSYSVWIQETQYF.

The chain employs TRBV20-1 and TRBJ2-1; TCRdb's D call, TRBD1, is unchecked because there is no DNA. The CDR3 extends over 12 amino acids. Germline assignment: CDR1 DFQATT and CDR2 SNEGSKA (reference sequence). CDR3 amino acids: CSAPTDSNEQFF.

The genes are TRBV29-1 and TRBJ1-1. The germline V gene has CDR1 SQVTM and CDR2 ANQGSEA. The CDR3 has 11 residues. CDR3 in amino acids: CSGSENTEAFF.

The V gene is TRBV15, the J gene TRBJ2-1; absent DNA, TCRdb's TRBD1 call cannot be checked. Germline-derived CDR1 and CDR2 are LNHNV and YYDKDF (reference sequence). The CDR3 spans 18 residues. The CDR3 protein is CATSRDSPQPTWVDEQFF.

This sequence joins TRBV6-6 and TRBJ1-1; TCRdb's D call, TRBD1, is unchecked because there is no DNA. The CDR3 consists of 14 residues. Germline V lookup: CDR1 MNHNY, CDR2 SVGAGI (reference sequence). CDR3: CASSYGTEYTEAFF.

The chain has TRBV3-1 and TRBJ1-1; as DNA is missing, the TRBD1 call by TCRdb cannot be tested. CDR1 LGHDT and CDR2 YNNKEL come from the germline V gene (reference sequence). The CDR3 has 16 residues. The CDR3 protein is CASSHGSVGGNTEAFF.

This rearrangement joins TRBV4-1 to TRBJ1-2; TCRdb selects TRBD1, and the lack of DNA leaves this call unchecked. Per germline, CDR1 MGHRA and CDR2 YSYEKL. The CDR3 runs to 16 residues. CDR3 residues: CASSQDGARTAYGYTF.